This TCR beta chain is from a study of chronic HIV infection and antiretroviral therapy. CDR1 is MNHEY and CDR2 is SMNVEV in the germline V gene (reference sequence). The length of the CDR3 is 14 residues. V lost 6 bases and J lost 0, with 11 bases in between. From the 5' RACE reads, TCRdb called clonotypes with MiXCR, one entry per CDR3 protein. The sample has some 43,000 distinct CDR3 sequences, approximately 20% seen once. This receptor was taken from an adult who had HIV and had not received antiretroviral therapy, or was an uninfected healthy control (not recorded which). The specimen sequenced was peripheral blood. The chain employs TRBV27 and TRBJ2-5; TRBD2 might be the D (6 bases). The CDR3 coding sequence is TGTGCCAGCAGAACACTAGCTCACCAAGAGACCCAGTACTTC. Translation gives CASRTLAHQETQYF.